The 22 T cell receptor beta chains below were found in one sample sequenced in a study of blood T cell repertoires in COVID-19. Method: immunoSEQ multiplex PCR; TCRdb's copy keeps in-frame clones and lacks some. This repertoire shows 120,000 to 150,000 clones, around 90% found once; its top ten account for about 11%. Sequenced: peripheral blood. These receptors came from a man in his sixties with active or convalescent COVID-19.

V and J are TRBV6-5 and TRBJ2-3; possible D gene TRBD1, 6 bases. V was cut by 5 bases and J by 3 bases, with 12 bases left in between. Looked up from germline, CDR1 is MNHEY and CDR2 is SVGAGI. The CDR3 has 14 residues. CDR3 amino acids: CASSREQGTDTQYF. The DNA of the CDR3 is TGTGCCAGCAGTCGGGAACAGGGAACAGATACGCAGTATTTT.

The genes are TRBV7-8 and TRBJ1-2; 9 bases map to TRBD1. This CDR3 contains 15 residues. Trimming cost V 6 bases and J 7 bases; bases outside gene matches: 12. Germline values: CDR1 SGHVS, CDR2 FQNEAQ. The CDR3 DNA follows: TGTGCCAGCAGACGGGACAGGGCCCGGGGAGGTGGCTACACCTTC. It encodes CASRRDRARGGGYTF.

This clone has more than one count but fewer than ten. V and J are TRBV4-2 and TRBJ1-6, with D possibly being TRBD1 (6 bases). V was shortened by 1 base and J by 14 bases, with 15 bases between the two germline ends. Germline-derived CDR1 and CDR2 are LGHNA and YNFKEQ. The CDR3 spans 14 residues. The CDR3 DNA is TGTGCCAGCAGCCAAGTTGGAACGGACAGCACCCTCCACTTT. Amino acid sequence: CASSQVGTDSTLHF.

The chain joins TRBV28 to TRBJ1-6, with D unclear. This CDR3 has 15 residues. V shed 2 bases and J shed 15 bases, with 20 bases lying between them. Germline V lookup: CDR1 MDHEN, CDR2 SYDVKM. The CDR3 DNA is TGTGCCAGCAGTTTAGAATCGTCGACAAGCATTCTCCTCCACTTT. Translating gives CASSLESSTSILLHF.

In this sample, this clone turned up once. The genes are TRBV7-3 and TRBJ1-1; D perhaps matches TRBD1 (5 bases). V was clipped by 1 base and J by 0 bases, with 12 bases between them. Per the germline V gene, CDR1 is SGHTA and CDR2 is FQGTGA. CDR3 length equals 16 residues. The CDR3 DNA follows: TGTGCCAGCAGCTTAAGTCCGGGACTGGTGAACACTGAAGCTTTCTTT. Protein: CASSLSPGLVNTEAFF. Together with reference TRBV7-3 and TRBJ1-1, the CDR3 gives the full variable domain: GAGVSQTPSNKVTEKGKYVELRCDPISGHTALYWYRQSLGQGPEFLIYFQGTGAADDSGLPNDRFFAVRPEGSVSTLKIQRTERGDSAVYLCASSLSPGLVNTEAFFGQGTRLTVV.

The chain carries TRBV24-1 and TRBJ2-2; 13 nucleotides agree with TRBD2. Trimming took 2 bases from V and 6 from J; bases not matched to a gene: 8. Germline V CDR1 and CDR2: KGHDR, SFDVKD. The CDR3 runs 18 residues. Here the CDR3 DNA reads TGTGCCACCAGTGATTCCCGGACTAGCGGGAGCGGGGCCGGGGAGCTGTTTTTT. Translation gives CATSDSRTSGSGAGELFF.

V is TRBV5-1 and J is TRBJ2-7, with a possible D match to TRBD1 (6 bases). Trimming stripped 2 bases from V and 2 bases from J, with 11 bases between. Germline V gives CDR1 SGHRS, CDR2 YFSETQ. CDR3 length: 14 amino acids. CDR3 protein: CASSLAGVAYEQYF. The CDR3 coding sequence is TGCGCCAGCAGCTTAGCAGGGGTTGCCTACGAGCAGTACTTC.

This sequence joins TRBV29-1 and TRBJ2-3; 7 bases line up with TRBD2. The germline gives CDR1 SQVTM, CDR2 ANQGSEA. The J segment lost 2 bases and the V segment lost 2 bases, leaving 7 bases of the junction unmatched. The CDR3 sequence is 15 residues long. This chain's CDR3 is CSVEPLAAITDTQYF. CDR3 in DNA: TGCAGCGTTGAACCGCTAGCGGCGATCACAGATACGCAGTATTTT.

This clone was seen a single time. V gene TRBV28 combines with J gene TRBJ2-1; D is perhaps TRBD2 (5 bases). Germline V gives CDR1 MDHEN, CDR2 SYDVKM. The CDR3 extends over 10 amino acids. Trimming pared 6 bases from V and 10 bases from J, leaving 7 bases between. The CDR3, as DNA: TGTGCCAGCAGGGACTTGGAGCAGTTCTTC. Translating it yields CASRDLEQFF.

This sequence joins TRBV7-3 and TRBJ2-1; D might be TRBD2 (6 bases). Between the trimmed V and J ends, which lost 1 base and 8 bases, there was a span of 12 bases. The CDR3 runs to 14 residues. CDR1 and CDR2 (germline): SGHTA, FQGTGA. CDR3 amino acids: CASSLNGGGYEQFF. CDR3 sequence (DNA): TGTGCCAGCAGCTTAAATGGCGGAGGGTATGAGCAGTTCTTC.

V gene TRBV28 combines with J gene TRBJ1-1; TRBD1 matches 7 bases. Germline V lookup: CDR1 MDHEN, CDR2 SYDVKM. The trim removed 8 bases at V and 0 bases at J, leaving 3 bases unmatched. This CDR3 has 13 residues. The CDR3 here is CASGTVMNTEAFF. CDR3 DNA: TGTGCCAGCGGGACAGTAATGAACACTGAAGCTTTCTTT.

V usage is TRBV7-8 and J usage is TRBJ1-5; D possibly corresponds to TRBD1 (5 bases). The CDR3 has 17 residues. V was shortened by 5 bases and J by 1 base, with 18 bases between the two germline ends. Germline values: CDR1 SGHVS, CDR2 FQNEAQ. CDR3 DNA: TGTGCCAGCAGCCCCGAGGCCAGGGTGGTGAGCAATCAGCCCCAGCATTTT. This sequence encodes CASSPEARVVSNQPQHF. Full variable domain (missing parts from reference TRBV7-8 and TRBJ1-5): GAGVSQSPRYKVAKRGQDVALRCDPISGHVSLFWYQQALGQGPEFLTYFQNEAQLDKSGLPSDRFFAERPEGSVSTLKIQRTQQEDSAVYLCASSPEARVVSNQPQHFGDGTRLSIL.

The gene calls are TRBV7-9 and TRBJ2-5, with a weak D call TRBD2 (5 bases). The germline V gene encodes CDR1 SEHNR and CDR2 FQNEAQ (reference sequence). The CDR3 spans 15 residues. Trimming stripped 5 bases from V and 5 bases from J, with 18 bases between. The CDR3 region has the DNA TGTGCCAGCAGCCCCACGTGGGAGTCACGGGAGACCCAGTACTTC. This sequence encodes CASSPTWESRETQYF.

The V call is TRBV4-3, the J call TRBJ2-7; no firm D call. Trimming cost V 0 bases and J 5 bases, with 14 bases left between them. Germline CDR1 is LGHNA and CDR2 is YSLEER. The CDR3 loop spans 15 amino acids. In DNA form, the CDR3 reads TGCGCCAGCAGCCAAGAGCGAGGCCCATGGGACGAGCAGTACTTC. Translated, it gives CASSQERGPWDEQYF.

This clone was seen a single time. The chain is built from TRBV24-1 and TRBJ1-2, with a tentative D call TRBD1 (6 bases). V was trimmed by 4 bases and J by 1 base, leaving 9 bases between them. The length of the CDR3 is 14 residues. Looked up from germline, CDR1 is KGHDR and CDR2 is SFDVKD. The CDR3 here is CATSERTVNYGYTF. The CDR3 nucleotides are TGTGCCACCAGTGAGCGGACAGTTAACTATGGCTACACCTTC.

The chain joins TRBV28 to TRBJ2-3; D is unclear. The V end lost 5 bases, the J end lost 4 bases, and 7 bases lay between the germline ends. The CDR3 covers 12 residues. The germline V gene encodes CDR1 MDHEN and CDR2 SYDVKM. The chain's CDR3 is CASSRQADTQYF. The CDR3 nucleotides are TGTGCCAGCAGTCGCCAGGCAGATACGCAGTATTTT.

The V and J genes are TRBV20-1 and TRBJ1-2, with a possible D match to TRBD1 (5 bases). Per the germline V gene, CDR1 is DFQATT and CDR2 is SNEGSKA (reference sequence). Trimming took 3 bases from V and 4 from J, leaving 12 bases between them. The CDR3 length is 13 residues. The CDR3 region is CSASPGLGYGYTF. The DNA of the CDR3 is TGCAGTGCTAGTCCAGGGCTCGGCTATGGCTACACCTTC.

V gene TRBV7-9 combines with J gene TRBJ2-7; 8 bases align to TRBD2. Germline CDR1 SEHNR, CDR2 FQNEAQ (reference sequence). The CDR3 contains 14 residues. The V and J ends lost 4 bases and 5 bases, in that order; junction bases with no gene match: 7. For the CDR3, the DNA is TGTGCCAGCAGCTCCAGCGGGAGCGCCAACGAGCAGTACTTC. Its translation: CASSSSGSANEQYF.

The chain links TRBV18 to TRBJ2-1; D uncertain. Per germline, CDR1 KGHSH and CDR2 LQKENI. V lost 3 bases, J lost 0 bases, and 9 bases lay in between. This CDR3 contains 15 residues. CDR3 protein: CASSPSVSSYNEQFF. The DNA for the CDR3 is TGTGCCAGCTCACCCTCCGTTAGCTCCTACAATGAGCAGTTCTTC.

The J gene is TRBJ2-5, the V gene TRBV6-5; D is unresolved. CDR1 is MNHEY, CDR2 SVGAGI, per germline. The V end lost 5 bases, the J end lost 4 bases, and 8 bases lay between the germline ends. The CDR3 covers 12 residues. Written as DNA, the CDR3 is TGTGCCAGCAGTAGACTCGGAGAGACCCAGTACTTC. This translates into CASSRLGETQYF.

This chain connects TRBV6-5 to TRBJ1-1; D not resolved. Between the trimmed V and J ends, which lost 6 bases and 6 bases, there was a span of 14 bases. There are 13 residues in the CDR3. Germline V gene lookup returns CDR1 MNHEY and CDR2 SVGAGI. CDR3 in amino acids: CASRQRAGPEAFF. The CDR3 DNA reads as TGTGCCAGCAGACAGAGGGCTGGGCCTGAAGCTTTCTTT.

This clone was counted once. The rearrangement links TRBV24-1 to TRBJ2-2; no clear D gene. CDR3 length equals 11 residues. V lost 7 bases and J lost 8, with 7 bases in between. CDR1 is KGHDR, CDR2 SFDVKD, per germline. CDR3 nucleotides: TGTGCCACCAGGCTCGAGGGGGAGCTGTTTTTT. Its translation: CATRLEGELFF.